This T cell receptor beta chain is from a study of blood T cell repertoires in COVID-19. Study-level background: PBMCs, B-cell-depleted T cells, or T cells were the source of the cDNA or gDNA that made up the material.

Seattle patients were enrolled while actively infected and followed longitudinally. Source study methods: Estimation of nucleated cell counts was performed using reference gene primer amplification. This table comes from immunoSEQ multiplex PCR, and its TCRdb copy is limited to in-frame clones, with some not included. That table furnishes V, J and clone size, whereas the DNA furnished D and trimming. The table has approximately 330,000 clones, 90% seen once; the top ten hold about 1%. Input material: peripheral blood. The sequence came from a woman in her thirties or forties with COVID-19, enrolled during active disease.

The CDR3 region is CASSQVGDRTGYGYTF. The CDR3 bases are TGTGCCAGCAGCCAAGTGGGGGACAGGACGGGCTATGGCTACACCTTC. The V call is TRBV14, the J call TRBJ1-2; 8 bases agree with TRBD1. This CDR3 has 16 amino acids. Unmatched junction bases numbered 8, after V lost 1 base and J lost 4 bases. CDR1 and CDR2 (germline): SGHDN, FVKESK.